The 30 T cell receptor beta chains reported below all come from one sample, sequenced in a study of cytomegalovirus exposure and HLA in healthy donors. 60 Vbeta and 13 Jbeta primers were used in PCR. Libraries were prepared by immunoSEQ multiplex PCR; TCRdb keeps only in-frame clonotypes and omits some of them. The sample gives about 95,000 clones, about two thirds of which show up once; about 8% is in the top ten. Sequencing was carried out using PBMCs. All receptors come from a man in his fifties or sixties in good health and CMV-seronegative.

CDR3 residues: CASGFGQGEAFF. The DNA for the CDR3 is TGTGCCAGTGGGTTCGGACAGGGTGAAGCTTTCTTT. The V gene is TRBV19, the J gene TRBJ1-1, with TRBD1 identical over 8 bases. The CDR3 totals 12 residues. Germline-derived CDR1 and CDR2 are LNHDA and SQIVND (reference sequence). V trimming: 8 bases; J trimming: 7 bases; junction bases outside the gene matches: 6.

For the CDR3, the DNA is TGTGCCAGCAGTTACACCACCACAGGGATCGACGAGCAGTACTTC. Translating it yields CASSYTTTGIDEQYF. The chain carries TRBV6-6 and TRBJ2-7; weak D call: TRBD1 (6 bases). Trimming removed 2 bases from V and 5 bases from J, with 16 bases in between. Germline values: CDR1 MNHNY, CDR2 SVGAGI (reference sequence). The CDR3 totals 15 residues.

V is TRBV2 and J is TRBJ2-5; 9 bases match TRBD2. Germline CDR1 SNHLY, CDR2 FYNNEI. Germline trimming cut 2 bases from V and 5 bases from J; bases unmatched to any gene: 3. The CDR3 sequence is 14 residues long. The CDR3 protein is CASSEPREGETQYF. In DNA, the CDR3 is TGTGCCAGCAGTGAACCGCGGGAGGGGGAGACCCAGTACTTC.

CDR3: CASQGQTVNTIYF. The CDR3 region has the DNA TGTGCCAGCCAAGGGCAGACAGTAAACACCATATATTTT. The chain couples TRBV7-9 to TRBJ1-3, with D perhaps TRBD1 (5 bases). V was shortened by 8 bases and J by 6 bases, with 14 bases between the two germline ends. The CDR3 is made up of 13 amino acids. Looked up from germline, CDR1 is SEHNR and CDR2 is FQNEAQ (reference sequence).

The rearrangement joins TRBV29-1 to TRBJ1-4, with a tentative D call TRBD1 (5 bases). Germline values: CDR1 SQVTM, CDR2 ANQGSEA. This CDR3 spans 14 amino acids. V was trimmed by 5 bases and J by 5 bases, leaving 15 bases between them. CDR3 in amino acids: CSVTQGPSNEKLFF. CDR3 nucleotides: TGCAGCGTTACCCAGGGTCCGTCGAATGAAAAACTGTTTTTT.

The gene calls are TRBV7-8 and TRBJ1-2, with a tentative D call TRBD1 (5 bases). The length of the CDR3 is 14 residues. Germline CDR1 reads SGHVS; CDR2 reads FQNEAQ. Trimming removed 5 bases at V and 8 bases at J, with 18 bases between. The CDR3 DNA is TGTGCCAGCAGCCCAACGACAGCTAGTCGCGGCTACACCTTC. Translation gives CASSPTTASRGYTF. Based on the CDR3 plus reference TRBV7-8 and TRBJ1-2, the full variable domain is GAGVSQSPRYKVAKRGQDVALRCDPISGHVSLFWYQQALGQGPEFLTYFQNEAQLDKSGLPSDRFFAERPEGSVSTLKIQRTQQEDSAVYLCASSPTTASRGYTFGSGTRLTVV.

The chain combines TRBV5-1 with TRBJ2-3; TRBD1 agrees at 8 bases. V was pared by 0 bases and J by 2 bases, with 14 bases of the junction left unmatched. Germline values: CDR1 SGHRS, CDR2 YFSETQ. The CDR3 is made up of 19 amino acids. The CDR3: CASSLATKTDRVLTDTQYF. DNA for the CDR3: TGCGCCAGCAGCTTGGCCACGAAGACGGACAGGGTCCTCACAGATACGCAGTATTTT.

This chain uses TRBV6-6 with TRBJ2-7, with a possible D match to TRBD2 (7 bases). Trimming shortened V by 2 bases and J by 4 bases, and 12 bases separated the two germline ends. Germline CDR1 MNHNY, CDR2 SVGAGI (reference sequence). This CDR3 region has 14 residues. In DNA, the CDR3 is TGTGCCAGCAGTTACGGGGGGGCCCCTTACGAGCAGTACTTC. Its translation is CASSYGGAPYEQYF.

V is TRBV9 and J is TRBJ1-1; no firm D call. The CDR3 sequence is 16 residues long. V was trimmed by 2 bases and J by 0 bases, leaving 14 bases between them. Germline V gene lookup returns CDR1 SGDLS and CDR2 YYNGEE. The chain's CDR3 is CASSVGYTSMNTEAFF. CDR3 bases: TGTGCCAGCAGCGTCGGGTACACCTCCATGAACACTGAAGCTTTCTTT.

This clone was observed a few times. The chain couples TRBV29-1 to TRBJ1-2; D might be TRBD1 (6 bases). Germline assignment: CDR1 SQVTM and CDR2 ANQGSEA. V lost 5 bases to trimming and J lost 4 bases, with 20 bases between them. The CDR3 is 15 amino acids. CDR3 in DNA: TGCAGCGTTCATTCCGGGACAACCACTCCCTATGGCTACACCTTC. Its protein is CSVHSGTTTPYGYTF.

The chain is built from TRBV10-2 and TRBJ1-5; no clear D. CDR1 is WSHSY and CDR2 is SAAADI in the germline V gene. The length of the CDR3 is 16 residues. V was trimmed by 0 bases and J by 1 base, leaving 10 bases between them. In DNA form, the CDR3 reads TGCGCCAGCAGTGAGTCGCCCGGGAGCAGCAATCAGCCCCAGCATTTT. Translating gives CASSESPGSSNQPQHF.

V usage is TRBV5-4 and J usage is TRBJ2-7, with TRBD2 identical over 8 bases. The CDR3 totals 14 residues. Trimming removed 4 bases from V and 4 bases from J; junction bases left unmatched: 7. From germline, CDR1 is SGHNT and CDR2 YYREEE (reference sequence). CDR3 DNA sequence: TGTGCCAGCAGCGGCGGGGGGAAGCCTTACGAGCAGTACTTC. Its translation is CASSGGGKPYEQYF. Full variable domain (remainder filled in from reference TRBV5-4 and TRBJ2-7): ETGVTQSPTHLIKTRGQQVTLRCSSQSGHNTVSWYQQALGQGPQFIFQYYREEENGRGNFPPRFSGLQFPNYSSELNVNALELDDSALYLCASSGGGKPYEQYFGPGTRLTVT.

This clone was counted only a few times. J is TRBJ2-3 and V is TRBV11-3; D call uncertain. Between the trimmed V and J ends, which lost 4 bases and 6 bases, there was a span of 14 bases. This CDR3 spans 14 amino acids. Germline-derived CDR1 and CDR2 are SGHNT and YENEEA. This CDR3 reads CASSSPRSPDTQYF. The DNA for the CDR3 is TGTGCCAGCAGCTCACCGAGGTCGCCGGATACGCAGTATTTT.

The chain is built from TRBV5-6 and TRBJ1-5; 9 bases are a match to TRBD1. After removal of 4 bases from V and 0 bases from J, the junction contained 5 bases not matched to a gene. The CDR3 consists of 16 residues. CDR1 and CDR2 (germline): SGHDT, YYEEEE. CDR3 loop: CASSPSTGGSNQPQHF. The CDR3 DNA sequence: TGTGCCAGCAGCCCGTCGACAGGGGGTAGCAATCAGCCCCAGCATTTT.

The rearrangement links TRBV2 to TRBJ2-4; D is possibly TRBD1 (6 bases). Trimming stripped 4 bases from V and 0 bases from J, with 28 bases between. The CDR3 loop spans 21 amino acids. CDR1 SNHLY and CDR2 FYNNEI come from the germline V gene. CDR3 region: CASSGQEGKLPRFLAKNIQYF. In DNA, the CDR3 is TGTGCCAGCAGTGGACAGGAAGGGAAGTTACCGCGTTTTTTAGCCAAAAACATTCAGTACTTC.

The chain has TRBV7-9 and TRBJ2-1, with 12 bases that match TRBD2. The J segment lost 5 bases and the V segment lost 6 bases, leaving 8 bases of the junction unmatched. The CDR3 is 16 amino acids. Germline-derived CDR1 and CDR2 are SEHNR and FQNEAQ (reference sequence). The CDR3 nucleotides are TGTGCCAGCAGGGGGGAGGGACTAGCGGGTAACAATGAGCAGTTCTTC. It yields the protein CASRGEGLAGNNEQFF. The variable domain in full, with the rest retrieved from reference TRBV7-9 and TRBJ2-1, is DTGVSQNPRHKITKRGQNVTFRCDPISEHNRLYWYRQTLGQGPEFLTYFQNEAQLEKSRLLSDRFSAERPKGSFSTLEIQRTEQGDSAMYLCASRGEGLAGNNEQFFGPGTRLTVL.

The rearrangement joins TRBV9 to TRBJ2-1; no clear D. Germline CDR1 reads SGDLS; CDR2 reads YYNGEE. The CDR3 runs to 15 residues. The V and J ends lost 4 bases and 0 bases respectively, with 11 bases between them. The DNA of the CDR3 is TGTGCCAGCAGCACCCAGACAAGCTCCTACAATGAGCAGTTCTTC. Its protein product is CASSTQTSSYNEQFF.

The gene calls are TRBV7-9 and TRBJ2-5, with D uncertain. Between the trimmed V and J ends, which lost 5 bases and 3 bases, there was a span of 4 bases. The CDR3 runs to 11 residues. CDR1 is SEHNR and CDR2 is FQNEAQ in the germline V gene (reference sequence). CDR3 loop: CASSVEETQYF. In DNA, the CDR3 is TGTGCCAGCAGCGTCGAAGAGACCCAGTACTTC.

The gene calls are TRBV2 and TRBJ2-7; 9 bases fit TRBD2. CDR1 and CDR2 from the germline V gene are SNHLY and FYNNEI. The CDR3 runs 14 residues. V gave up 9 bases and J gave up 5 bases; unmatched junction bases: 11. The CDR3 sequence is CASLGREGPNEQYF. CDR3 in DNA: TGTGCCAGTCTGGGGCGGGAGGGCCCCAACGAGCAGTACTTC. The full variable domain, rest sourced from reference TRBV2 and TRBJ2-7, is EPEVTQTPSHQVTQMGQEVILRCVPISNHLYFYWYRQILGQKVEFLVSFYNNEISEKSEIFDDQFSVERPDGSNFTLKIRSTKLEDSAMYFCASLGREGPNEQYFGPGTRLTVT.

This chain uses TRBV28 with TRBJ2-1; tentatively, D is TRBD1 (5 bases). Germline-derived CDR1 and CDR2 are MDHEN and SYDVKM. V was trimmed by 6 bases and J by 0 bases, leaving 15 bases between them. The CDR3 contains 16 residues. The CDR3 bases are TGTGCCAGCAGCTCTCTCCGGACAAGCTCCTACAATGAGCAGTTCTTC. It specifies CASSSLRTSSYNEQFF.

V is TRBV5-1 and J is TRBJ2-1; 7 positions agree with TRBD2. V dropped 4 bases and J dropped 6; count of bases not matched to a gene: 7. This CDR3 comprises 14 residues. Germline lookup yields CDR1 SGHRS and CDR2 YFSETQ. CDR3 in DNA: TGCGCCAGCAGCGCCCAGACTAGCAGCAATGAGCAGTTCTTC. It is translated as CASSAQTSSNEQFF.

The chain has TRBV7-5 and TRBJ1-5; TRBD1 is the table's D call and was not checked against the DNA. TRBV7-5 is an annotated pseudogene. The CDR3 is 14 residues long. The chain's CDR3 is CARSLDPGYQPQHF. In DNA form, the CDR3 reads TGTGCCAGAAGCTTAGATCCAGGATATCAGCCCCAGCATTTT.

V and J are TRBV4-1 and TRBJ2-5, with no clear D. Per the germline V gene, CDR1 is MGHRA and CDR2 is YSYEKL. The CDR3 extends over 16 amino acids. V lost 0 bases to trimming and J lost 2 bases, with 13 bases between them. The CDR3 DNA sequence: TGCGCCAGCAGCCAAGAGTTTTTGACGGAGCAAGAGACCCAGTACTTC. Translation gives CASSQEFLTEQETQYF.

The V call is TRBV5-1, the J call TRBJ2-2; 7 positions agree with TRBD2. The germline gives CDR1 SGHRS, CDR2 YFSETQ. V gave up 5 bases and J gave up 4 bases; unmatched junction bases: 11. CDR3 length equals 16 residues. CDR3 residues: CASSPGAGIRTGELFF. The CDR3 bases are TGCGCCAGCAGTCCAGGAGCGGGAATTCGCACCGGGGAGCTGTTTTTT.

The chain combines TRBV7-2 with TRBJ2-7, with a tentative D call TRBD2 (6 bases). V lost 5 bases, J lost 3 bases, and 11 bases lay in between. Germline loops: CDR1 SGHTA, CDR2 FQGNSA. The CDR3 extends over 13 amino acids. The CDR3, as DNA: TGTGCCAGCAGCGAAAGGCGGGACTACGAGCAGTACTTC. Translation gives CASSERRDYEQYF.

This clone has a handful of counts. The chain carries TRBV7-8 and TRBJ2-1, with D perhaps matching TRBD2 (5 bases). Between the trimmed V and J ends, which lost 7 bases and 8 bases, there was a span of 18 bases. Germline values: CDR1 SGHVS, CDR2 FQNEAQ. The CDR3 covers 14 residues. The CDR3 sequence: CASTLRPLVDEQFF. Here the CDR3 DNA reads TGTGCCAGCACCCTCCGGCCACTAGTGGATGAGCAGTTCTTC.

The rearrangement uses TRBV2 and TRBJ2-5, with D perhaps matching TRBD2 (6 bases). Germline loops: CDR1 SNHLY, CDR2 FYNNEI. CDR3 length: 13 amino acids. Trimming shortened V by 6 bases and J by 3 bases, and 11 bases separated the two germline ends. DNA for the CDR3: TGTGCCAGCAGGTATAGGAGGGAAGAGACCCAGTACTTC. It encodes CASRYRREETQYF.

V usage is TRBV5-1 and J usage is TRBJ2-5, with 12 nucleotides matching TRBD1. J was trimmed by 5 bases and V by 6 bases; bases with no gene match: 14. The CDR3 is made up of 17 amino acids. CDR1 is SGHRS, CDR2 YFSETQ, per germline. CDR3 protein: CASTSGQGAEFWETQYF. CDR3 nucleotides: TGCGCCAGCACCTCGGGACAGGGGGCGGAATTTTGGGAGACCCAGTACTTC.

For the CDR3, the DNA is TGTGCCAGCAGTTTCGAGCGCGAGCAGTACTTC. Protein product: CASSFEREQYF. The chain combines TRBV28 with TRBJ2-7; D ambiguous. V was clipped by 3 bases and J by 6 bases, with 6 bases between them. CDR3 size: 11 residues. Germline V gene data show CDR1 as MDHEN and CDR2 as SYDVKM.

J is TRBJ1-6 and V is TRBV5-6; TRBD1 matches at 7 bases. This CDR3 is built from 16 residues. CDR1 is SGHDT and CDR2 is YYEEEE in the germline V gene. After removal of 1 base from V and 3 bases from J, the junction contained 4 bases not matched to a gene. The DNA of the CDR3 is TGTGCCAGCAGCTTGATAGGGGGCCGCTATAATTCACCCCTCCACTTT. As protein: CASSLIGGRYNSPLHF.